This T cell receptor beta chain was captured by sequencing in a study of response to subunit inactivated influenza vaccine. This clonotype was seen more than once but under ten times. TCRdb passed the RT-PCR reads through MiXCR, listing each CDR3 protein once. Of more than 700,000 distinct CDR3 sequences listed, around 20% are singletons. The length of the CDR3 is 14 residues. Per germline, CDR1 KGHDR and CDR2 SFDVKD. V was shortened by 4 bases and J by 6 bases, with 12 bases between the two germline ends. The rearrangement uses TRBV24-1 and TRBJ1-5; no definite D call. Here the sequenced sample was PBMCs from blood, taken roughly 5 days after vaccination. The sequence derives from a man aged 45-65 years who received an inactivated influenza vaccine. CDR3 protein: CATSDSNTIQPQHF. In nucleotides, the CDR3 is TGTGCCACCAGTGACTCCAATACCATTCAGCCCCAGCATTTT.